This T cell receptor beta chain stems from a study of identical twins. Broader study findings: Excess sharing between twins was weaker in beta out-of-frame sequences.

One entry per CDR3 protein, called by TCRdb with MiXCR from the 5' RACE reads. The table lists approximately 620,000 distinct CDR3 sequences, around 8.3% of them singletons. Comment on this clonotype: The target antigen is unknown.

Germline-derived CDR1 and CDR2 are SGHAT and FQNNGV. The length of the CDR3 is 14 residues. Between the trimmed V and J ends, which lost 4 bases and 2 bases, there was a span of 11 bases. In addition, the sample was reused for a study of yellow fever vaccine responses in identical twins.

The receptor's source is a woman between 18 and 30 years old in good health. What was sequenced was PBMCs. The chain recombines TRBV11-2 with TRBJ2-5; the D gene could be TRBD1 or TRBD2 (5 bases each). The CDR3: CASSSRGLQETQYF. The CDR3 bases are TGTGCCAGCAGCTCGAGGGGTCTTCAAGAGACCCAGTACTTC.